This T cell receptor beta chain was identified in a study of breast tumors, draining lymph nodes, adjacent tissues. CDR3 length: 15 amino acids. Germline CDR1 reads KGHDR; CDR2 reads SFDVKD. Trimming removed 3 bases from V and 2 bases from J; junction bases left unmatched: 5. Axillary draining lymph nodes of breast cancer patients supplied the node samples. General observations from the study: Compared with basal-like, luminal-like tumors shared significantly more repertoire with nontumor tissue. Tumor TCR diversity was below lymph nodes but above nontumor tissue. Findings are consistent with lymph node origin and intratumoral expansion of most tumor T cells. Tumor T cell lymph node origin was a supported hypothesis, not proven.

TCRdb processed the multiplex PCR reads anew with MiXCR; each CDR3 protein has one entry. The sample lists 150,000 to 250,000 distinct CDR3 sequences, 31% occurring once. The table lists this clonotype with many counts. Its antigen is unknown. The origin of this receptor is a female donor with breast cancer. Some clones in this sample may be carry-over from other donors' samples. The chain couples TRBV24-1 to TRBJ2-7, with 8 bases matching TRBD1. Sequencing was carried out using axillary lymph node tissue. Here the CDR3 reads CATSDPRTGPYEQYF. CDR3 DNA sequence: TGTGCCACCAGTGATCCCCGGACAGGGCCCTACGAGCAGTACTTC.